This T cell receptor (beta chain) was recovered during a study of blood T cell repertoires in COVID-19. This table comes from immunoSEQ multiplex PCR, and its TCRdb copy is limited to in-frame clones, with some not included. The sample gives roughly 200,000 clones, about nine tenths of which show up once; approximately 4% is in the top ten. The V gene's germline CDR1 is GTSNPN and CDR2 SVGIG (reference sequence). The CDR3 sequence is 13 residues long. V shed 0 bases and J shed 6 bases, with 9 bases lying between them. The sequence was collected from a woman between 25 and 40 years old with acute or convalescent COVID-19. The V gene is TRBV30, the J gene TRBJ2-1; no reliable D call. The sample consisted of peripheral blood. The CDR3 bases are TGTGCCTGGAGTGTGGCAGCGCTCAATGAGCAGTTCTTC. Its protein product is CAWSVAALNEQFF.